This T cell receptor (beta chain) was captured in a study of cytomegalovirus exposure and HLA in healthy donors. General study results and limits: Likely technical artifact: a cluster of highly shared sequence variants.

Every donor was a healthy person donating bone marrow. Trimming took off 3 bases at V and 10 bases at J, with 19 bases between the two ends. This CDR3 spans 14 amino acids. The germline V gene encodes CDR1 SQVTM and CDR2 ANQGSEA. Primers for the PCR totalled 60 Vbeta and 13 Jbeta. Measured with immunoSEQ multiplex PCR; TCRdb has only the in-frame clones, and not every one. Of about 210,000 clones listed, around 79% are singletons. About this clone: Its antigen is undetermined.

This chain joins TRBV29-1 and TRBJ2-1; perhaps TRBD1 as D (6 bases). The sequencing sample was made of PBMCs. The clonotype originates from a male donor in good health and CMV-seronegative. CDR3 DNA: TGCAGCGTTGAGGTTGACAGTGGGACATGGGAGCAGTTCTTC. Protein: CSVEVDSGTWEQFF.